This entry lists 3 T cell receptor beta chains sequenced from one sample in a study of metastatic and nonmetastatic thyroid tumors. With MiXCR, TCRdb called clones anew from the PCR reads. The data contain 10,000 to 15,000 clones, about 12% of them singletons. Nobody among the patients had been given any treatment before thyroid surgery. Material for sequencing was blood. The receptors originated from a female donor with papillary thyroid cancer or a benign thyroid nodule (not recorded which). Some clones in this sample may be carry-over from other donors' samples.

In its sample, this clone is medium-sized. V gene TRBV6-1 combines with J gene TRBJ2-7; tentative D call: TRBD2 (5 bases). Per germline, CDR1 MNHNS and CDR2 SASEGT. This CDR3 has 13 amino acids. V gave up 7 bases and J gave up 7 bases, with 17 bases separating them. CDR3 in DNA: TGTGCCAGCACTCCATGGGGAGACCGGGAGCAGTACTTC. This translates into CASTPWGDREQYF.

This clone has a count of ten or more. Within the sample, other DNA sequences also encode this same CDR3. This chain uses TRBV6-1 with TRBJ2-4; possibly TRBD1 or TRBD2 for D (5 bases each). Trimming shortened V by 7 bases and J by 1 base, and 14 bases separated the two germline ends. CDR3 size: 15 residues. The germline V gene has CDR1 MNHNS and CDR2 SASEGT. DNA of the CDR3: TGTGCCAGCAACATAATGGGGGAGGCCAAAAACATTCAGTACTTC. This translates into CASNIMGEAKNIQYF.

This clone was counted ten times or more. V gene TRBV20-1 combines with J gene TRBJ2-7; 9 nucleotides match TRBD1. After removal of 3 bases from V and 4 bases from J, the junction contained 7 bases not matched to a gene. CDR1 and CDR2 from the germline V gene are DFQATT and SNEGSKA (reference sequence). The CDR3 is made up of 14 amino acids. The CDR3 DNA is TGCAGTGCTAGTGATACGGGGACAGGGTACGAGCAGTACTTC. Protein sequence: CSASDTGTGYEQYF.